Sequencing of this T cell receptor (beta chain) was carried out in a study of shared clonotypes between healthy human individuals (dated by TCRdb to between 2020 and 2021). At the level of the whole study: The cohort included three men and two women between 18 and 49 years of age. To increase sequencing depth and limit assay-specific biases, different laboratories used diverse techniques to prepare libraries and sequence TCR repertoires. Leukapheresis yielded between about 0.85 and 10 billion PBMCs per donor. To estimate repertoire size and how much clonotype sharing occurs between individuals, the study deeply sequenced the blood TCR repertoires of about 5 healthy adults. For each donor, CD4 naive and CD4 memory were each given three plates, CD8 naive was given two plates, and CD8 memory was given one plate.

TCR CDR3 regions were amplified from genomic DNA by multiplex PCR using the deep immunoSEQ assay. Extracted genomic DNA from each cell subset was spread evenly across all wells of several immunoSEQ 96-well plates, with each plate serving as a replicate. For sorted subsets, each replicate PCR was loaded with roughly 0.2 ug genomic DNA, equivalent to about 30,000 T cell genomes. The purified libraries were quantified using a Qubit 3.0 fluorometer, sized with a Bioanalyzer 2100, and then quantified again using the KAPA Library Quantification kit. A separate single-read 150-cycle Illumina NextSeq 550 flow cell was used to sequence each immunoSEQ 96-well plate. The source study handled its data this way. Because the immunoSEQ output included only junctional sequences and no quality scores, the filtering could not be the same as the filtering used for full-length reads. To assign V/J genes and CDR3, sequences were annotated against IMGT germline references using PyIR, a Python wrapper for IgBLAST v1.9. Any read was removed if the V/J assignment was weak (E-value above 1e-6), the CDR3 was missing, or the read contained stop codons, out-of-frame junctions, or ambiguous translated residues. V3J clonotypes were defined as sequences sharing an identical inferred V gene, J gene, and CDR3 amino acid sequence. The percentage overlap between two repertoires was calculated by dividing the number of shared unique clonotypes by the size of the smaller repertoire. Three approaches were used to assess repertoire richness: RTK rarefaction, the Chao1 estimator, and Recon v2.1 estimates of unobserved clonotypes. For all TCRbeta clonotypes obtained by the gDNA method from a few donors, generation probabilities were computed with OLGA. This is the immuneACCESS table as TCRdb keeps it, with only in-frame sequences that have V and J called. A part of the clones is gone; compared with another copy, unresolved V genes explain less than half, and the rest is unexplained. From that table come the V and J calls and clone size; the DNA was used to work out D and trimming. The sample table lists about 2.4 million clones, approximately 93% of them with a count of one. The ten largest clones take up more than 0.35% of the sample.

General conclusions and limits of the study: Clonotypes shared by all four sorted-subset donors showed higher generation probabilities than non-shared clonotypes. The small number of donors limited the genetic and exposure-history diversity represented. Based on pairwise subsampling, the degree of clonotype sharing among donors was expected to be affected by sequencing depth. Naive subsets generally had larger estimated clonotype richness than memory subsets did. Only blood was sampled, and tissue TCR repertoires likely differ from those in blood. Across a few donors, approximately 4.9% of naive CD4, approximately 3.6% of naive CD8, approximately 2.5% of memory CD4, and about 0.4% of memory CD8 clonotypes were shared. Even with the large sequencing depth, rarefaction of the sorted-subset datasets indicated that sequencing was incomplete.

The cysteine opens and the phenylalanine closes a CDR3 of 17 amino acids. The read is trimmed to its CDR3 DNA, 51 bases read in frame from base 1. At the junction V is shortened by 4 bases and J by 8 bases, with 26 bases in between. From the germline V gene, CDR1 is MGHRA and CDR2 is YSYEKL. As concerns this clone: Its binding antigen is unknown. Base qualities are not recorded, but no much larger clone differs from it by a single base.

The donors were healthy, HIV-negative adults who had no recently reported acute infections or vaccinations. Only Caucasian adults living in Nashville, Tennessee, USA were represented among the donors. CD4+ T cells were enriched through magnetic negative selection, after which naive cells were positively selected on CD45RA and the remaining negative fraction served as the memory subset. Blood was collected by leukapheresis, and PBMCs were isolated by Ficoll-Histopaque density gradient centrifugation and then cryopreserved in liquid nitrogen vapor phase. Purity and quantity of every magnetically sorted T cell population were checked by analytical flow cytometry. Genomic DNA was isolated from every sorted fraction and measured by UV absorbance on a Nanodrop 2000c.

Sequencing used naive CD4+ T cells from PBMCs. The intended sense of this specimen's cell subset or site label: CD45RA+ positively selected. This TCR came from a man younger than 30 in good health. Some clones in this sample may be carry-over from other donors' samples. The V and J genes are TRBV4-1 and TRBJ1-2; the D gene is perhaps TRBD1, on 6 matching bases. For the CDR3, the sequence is CASSPGLTGRRGDGYTF. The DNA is TGCGCCAGCAGCCCCGGCCTAACAGGGCGCCGCGGGGACGGCTACACCTTC.